Below are 32 T cell receptor beta chains sequenced from a single sample in a study of T cell responses to AZD1222 COVID-19 vaccine. Measured with immunoSEQ multiplex PCR; TCRdb has only the in-frame clones, and not every one. This table holds roughly 92,000 clones, roughly nine tenths found once. The sequencing here drew on peripheral blood, taken 28 days after the second AZD1222 dose. All receptors come from an adult who received the AZD1222 COVID-19 vaccine.

Concerning this clone itself: Other DNA sequences from this sample encode an identical CDR3 as well. CDR3 sequence reads: CASSVAGNTEAFF. The DNA of the CDR3 is TGTGCCAGCAGCGTAGCCGGGAACACTGAAGCTTTCTTT. The genes are TRBV9 and TRBJ1-1; D is unresolved. V dropped 0 bases and J dropped 1 base, with 4 bases sitting between them. The germline gives CDR1 SGDLS, CDR2 YYNGEE. The CDR3 runs 13 residues.

This clone is a singleton in its sample. This chain connects TRBV12-3 or TRBV12-4 to TRBJ1-2; tentative D call: TRBD1 (5 bases). Deletions cut 6 bases from V and 2 bases from J, with 7 bases between. The CDR3 extends over 12 amino acids. CDR3 sequence: CASRGRNYGYTF. The CDR3 DNA sequence: TGTGCCAGCAGGGGACGGAACTATGGCTACACCTTC.

The rearrangement links TRBV5-8 to TRBJ1-5; D is unclear. Trimming left V 5 bases short and J 7 bases short, with 10 bases between. This CDR3 has 12 residues. Germline assignment: CDR1 SGHTS and CDR2 YDEGEE. The DNA of the CDR3 is TGTGCCAGCAGTAACATAGTCCAGCCCCAGCATTTT. Translation: CASSNIVQPQHF.

The genes are TRBV5-5 and TRBJ1-2; TRBD1 agrees at 9 bases. The length of the CDR3 is 15 residues. The trim removed 1 base at V and 5 bases at J, leaving 6 bases unmatched. Per germline, CDR1 SGHKS and CDR2 YYEKEE (reference sequence). The CDR3 sequence is CASSLRDRDRYGYTF. Written as DNA, the CDR3 is TGTGCCAGCAGCTTGCGGGACAGGGATAGGTATGGCTACACCTTC.

The genes are TRBV5-4 and TRBJ2-5; unclear D gene. Per the germline V gene, CDR1 is SGHNT and CDR2 is YYREEE (reference sequence). Trimming stripped 0 bases from V and 2 bases from J, with 8 bases between. The CDR3 runs to 14 residues. The CDR3 nucleotides read TGTGCCAGCAGCTTGGGTCGGTGGCAAGAGACCCAGTACTTC. Its protein is CASSLGRWQETQYF.

The CDR3: CASSASPAAYGYTF. CDR3 nucleotide sequence: TGTGCCAGCAGCGCCTCCCCCGCCGCTTATGGCTACACCTTC. This rearrangement joins TRBV9 to TRBJ1-2; D remains ambiguous. Trimming left V 3 bases short and J 5 bases short, with 14 bases between. Germline V lookup: CDR1 SGDLS, CDR2 YYNGEE. The CDR3 spans 14 residues.

This chain links TRBV4-1 with TRBJ2-3; 8 nucleotides line up with TRBD2. The length of the CDR3 is 19 residues. V shed 4 bases, J shed 0 bases, and the junction held 15 bases outside the gene matches. Germline values: CDR1 MGHRA, CDR2 YSYEKL. The CDR3 loop is CASSPHPTSGGTSTDTQYF. The CDR3 bases are TGCGCCAGCAGCCCCCACCCGACGAGCGGGGGTACTAGCACAGATACGCAGTATTTT.

The CDR3 is CASSLDPGTGATWYTF. Written as DNA, the CDR3 is TGTGCCAGCAGCTTAGATCCCGGGACAGGGGCAACGTGGTACACCTTC. The chain joins TRBV11-2 to TRBJ1-2; 10 bases are shared with TRBD1. The ends lost 0 bases at V and 11 bases at J; junction bases unmatched: 12. The germline gives CDR1 SGHAT, CDR2 FQNNGV. The CDR3 runs to 16 residues.

The chain joins TRBV29-1 to TRBJ2-1; 8 nucleotides line up with TRBD2. Per the germline V gene, CDR1 is SQVTM and CDR2 is ANQGSEA. V shed 1 base and J 5 bases; nucleotides not matched to a gene: 7. This CDR3 spans 15 amino acids. The CDR3 coding sequence is TGCAGCGTTGAAGGAGTCGGGGGGGCCCACAATGAGCAGTTCTTC. It yields the protein CSVEGVGGAHNEQFF.

A single count supports this clone. The rearrangement uses TRBV6-5 and TRBJ1-4; TRBD1 agrees at 9 bases. With 7 bases clipped from V and 7 bases from J, the junction kept 10 bases outside the gene matches. The CDR3 loop spans 15 amino acids. Germline CDR1 and CDR2: MNHEY and SVGAGI. CDR3 in DNA: TGTGCCAGCATTAATTACGGGACAGGGCGTGAAAAACTGTTTTTT. Amino acids: CASINYGTGREKLFF.

Remarks on this clone: Other DNA sequences in this sample translate to the same CDR3. The CDR3 DNA reads as TGTGCCAGCTCAGGCGGACGGAACACTGAAGCTTTCTTT. Its protein is CASSGGRNTEAFF. The gene calls are TRBV18 and TRBJ1-1; no definite D call. CDR3 length: 13 amino acids. The V gene's germline CDR1 is KGHSH and CDR2 LQKENI. V lost 5 bases to trimming and J lost 1 base, with 8 bases between them.

The chain is built from TRBV18 and TRBJ2-1; 10 bases match TRBD2. From germline, CDR1 is KGHSH and CDR2 LQKENI. V was pared by 6 bases and J by 9 bases, with 8 bases of the junction left unmatched. CDR3 length: 14 residues. The CDR3 here is CASSPSGGLGEQFF. CDR3 coding DNA: TGTGCCAGCTCCCCTAGCGGGGGACTAGGTGAGCAGTTCTTC.

This chain joins TRBV5-5 and TRBJ1-2; 9 bases are shared with TRBD1. With 4 bases clipped from V and 4 bases from J, the junction kept 8 bases outside the gene matches. Germline V gene lookup returns CDR1 SGHKS and CDR2 YYEKEE (reference sequence). The length of the CDR3 is 15 residues. The CDR3 sequence: CASSGGQGFVYGYTF. The CDR3 DNA is TGTGCCAGCAGCGGCGGACAGGGGTTTGTCTATGGCTACACCTTC.

Only one count was recorded for this clone. The chain employs TRBV7-9 and TRBJ1-6, with a weak D call TRBD1 (5 bases). V lost 2 bases and J lost 7, with 9 bases in between. The germline V gene encodes CDR1 SEHNR and CDR2 FQNEAQ (reference sequence). CDR3 length: 14 amino acids. CDR3 loop: CASSLWGPNSPLHF. Here the CDR3 DNA reads TGTGCCAGCAGCTTATGGGGCCCGAATTCACCCCTCCACTTT.

CDR3 loop: CASNQGSGSAGYTF. The CDR3 region has the DNA TGTGCCAGTAACCAAGGGAGTGGTTCGGCTGGCTACACCTTC. The chain employs TRBV19 and TRBJ1-2; no clear D. The CDR3 is made up of 14 amino acids. The germline gives CDR1 LNHDA, CDR2 SQIVND (reference sequence). V was trimmed by 7 bases and J by 7 bases, leaving 19 bases between them.

V gene TRBV18 combines with J gene TRBJ2-7; 7 nucleotides agree with TRBD2. The CDR3 is 14 amino acids. V trimming: 1 base; J trimming: 6 bases; junction bases outside the gene matches: 6. Germline-derived CDR1 and CDR2 are KGHSH and LQKENI. CDR3 in DNA: TGTGCCAGCTCACCACGGGAGGGCTCGGGCGAGCAGTACTTC. This encodes CASSPREGSGEQYF.

The V gene is TRBV5-4, the J gene TRBJ2-7, with 8 bases lining up with TRBD1. The J segment lost 4 bases and the V segment lost 4 bases, leaving 10 bases of the junction unmatched. CDR3 length equals 15 residues. CDR1 is SGHNT and CDR2 is YYREEE in the germline V gene (reference sequence). This chain's CDR3 is CASSPPGGLRYEQYF. CDR3 in DNA: TGTGCCAGCAGCCCCCCAGGGGGCTTAAGGTACGAGCAGTACTTC.

The chain combines TRBV11-3 with TRBJ1-1, with D possibly being TRBD1 (6 bases). The CDR3 consists of 14 residues. V lost 5 bases, J lost 2 bases, and 12 bases lay in between. Looked up from germline, CDR1 is SGHNT and CDR2 is YENEEA. CDR3 loop: CASSPQGTNTEAFF. CDR3 sequence (DNA): TGTGCCAGCAGCCCTCAGGGGACTAACACTGAAGCTTTCTTT.

The rearrangement uses TRBV2 and TRBJ2-3; the match to TRBD2 covers 7 bases. This CDR3 has 16 residues. The V gene end was trimmed by 6 bases and the J gene end by 0 bases; junction bases not matched to a gene: 9. Germline CDR1 is SNHLY and CDR2 is FYNNEI. The CDR3 here is CASSRLAGLSTDTQYF. The CDR3 DNA reads TGTGCCAGCAGCAGACTAGCAGGACTAAGCACAGATACGCAGTATTTT.

The chain links TRBV11-2 to TRBJ2-7, with a possible D match to TRBD2 (7 bases). The CDR3 loop spans 16 amino acids. The ends were cut back, 3 bases at V and 2 bases at J, with 17 bases in the middle. Germline CDR1 and CDR2: SGHAT and FQNNGV. This chain's CDR3 is CASSLGGQYIPYEQYF. In DNA form, the CDR3 reads TGTGCCAGCAGCTTGGGGGGGCAGTATATACCCTACGAGCAGTACTTC.

The rearrangement uses TRBV11-2 and TRBJ1-1, with D possibly TRBD1 on 6 matching bases. The CDR3 is 14 amino acids. Per the germline V gene, CDR1 is SGHAT and CDR2 is FQNNGV. Trimming removed 5 bases from V and 4 bases from J, with 14 bases in between. This CDR3 reads CASSRGGASTEAFF. Here the CDR3 DNA reads TGTGCCAGCAGCAGGGGGGGGGCTAGCACTGAAGCTTTCTTT.

The gene calls are TRBV24-1 and TRBJ2-1, with 7 bases matching TRBD2. CDR1 and CDR2 (germline): KGHDR, SFDVKD. Losses at the gene ends were 3 bases for V and 5 bases for J; bases not matched to a gene: 6. There are 15 residues in the CDR3. Here the CDR3 reads CATSDPSGGDNEQFF. CDR3 bases: TGTGCCACCAGTGATCCGTCTGGGGGGGACAATGAGCAGTTCTTC.

CDR3 DNA sequence: TGTGCCAGCAGTGGGGGAAGGGTTACTTCCTACGAGCAGTACTTC. Amino acid sequence: CASSGGRVTSYEQYF. The chain recombines TRBV2 with TRBJ2-7; D gene uncertain. CDR3 length: 15 residues. Germline CDR1 reads SNHLY; CDR2 reads FYNNEI. V lost 4 bases and J lost 1, with 14 bases in between.

V usage is TRBV9 and J usage is TRBJ2-2; D unresolved. This CDR3 has 14 amino acids. Trimming left V 3 bases short and J 6 bases short, with 12 bases between. CDR1 SGDLS and CDR2 YYNGEE come from the germline V gene. The CDR3 coding sequence is TGTGCCAGCAGCGCCCAAAGTTTGGCCGGGGAGCTGTTTTTT. It encodes CASSAQSLAGELFF.

The chain combines TRBV2 with TRBJ1-5, with D possibly matching TRBD1 (6 bases). The germline V gene encodes CDR1 SNHLY and CDR2 FYNNEI. This CDR3 spans 15 amino acids. V was cut by 7 bases and J by 3 bases, with 16 bases left in between. CDR3 sequence reads: CASTVRQGNNQPQHF. CDR3 nucleotide sequence: TGTGCCAGCACTGTCCGCCAGGGGAACAATCAGCCCCAGCATTTT.

The CDR3 loop reads CAWSPDTDTQYF. CDR3 bases: TGTGCCTGGAGTCCAGACACAGATACGCAGTATTTT. The J gene is TRBJ2-3, the V gene TRBV30; the D is unclear. This CDR3 contains 12 residues. V was pared by 2 bases and J by 2 bases, with 5 bases between. CDR1 and CDR2 from the germline V gene are GTSNPN and SVGIG (reference sequence).

The gene calls are TRBV4-1 and TRBJ1-4; no clear D. The CDR3 consists of 15 residues. V was clipped by 3 bases and J by 3 bases, with 11 bases between them. Germline V gene sequence: CDR1 MGHRA, CDR2 YSYEKL. This chain's CDR3 is CASSHQSLANEKLFF. For the CDR3, the DNA is TGCGCCAGCAGCCACCAAAGCCTGGCTAATGAAAAACTGTTTTTT.

The chain carries TRBV7-8 and TRBJ1-2, with D possibly TRBD1 on 6 matching bases. Germline CDR1 is SGHVS and CDR2 is FQNEAQ. Trimming left V 5 bases short and J 4 bases short, with 14 bases between. This CDR3 comprises 14 residues. The CDR3 DNA reads TGTGCCAGCAGCCTGGGACATCCGAGCTATGGCTACACCTTC. Translation gives CASSLGHPSYGYTF.

V usage is TRBV2 and J usage is TRBJ1-2; unclear D gene. This CDR3 spans 14 amino acids. Germline CDR1 and CDR2: SNHLY and FYNNEI. V lost 6 bases, J lost 3 bases, and 14 bases lay in between. CDR3 sequence: CASSATTVDYGYTF. The CDR3 DNA follows: TGTGCCAGCAGCGCTACAACGGTGGACTATGGCTACACCTTC. The full variable domain, completed using reference TRBV2 and TRBJ1-2, is EPEVTQTPSHQVTQMGQEVILRCVPISNHLYFYWYRQILGQKVEFLVSFYNNEISEKSEIFDDQFSVERPDGSNFTLKIRSTKLEDSAMYFCASSATTVDYGYTFGSGTRLTVV.

J is TRBJ2-7 and V is TRBV19, with 11 bases aligning to TRBD1. The CDR3 sequence is 15 residues long. The V and J ends lost 3 bases and 4 bases, in that order; junction bases with no gene match: 5. CDR1 and CDR2 (germline): LNHDA, SQIVND (reference sequence). The CDR3 nucleotides read TGTGCCAGTAGTATCGGGACAGGGGGTGGGTACGAGCAGTACTTC. Amino acids: CASSIGTGGGYEQYF.

This rearrangement joins TRBV10-3 to TRBJ2-5; D call uncertain. The V end was cut by 3 bases, the J end by 5 bases, with 13 bases between. The CDR3 sequence is 14 residues long. Germline V lookup: CDR1 ENHRY, CDR2 SYGVKD. The CDR3 DNA sequence: TGTGCCATCAGTGAAACTGCCCGGCAGGAGACCCAGTACTTC. This gives the protein CAISETARQETQYF.

The chain couples TRBV18 to TRBJ1-4; 12 bases map to TRBD1. This CDR3 contains 15 residues. V was pared by 0 bases and J by 10 bases, with 3 bases of the junction left unmatched. Germline V gene lookup returns CDR1 KGHSH and CDR2 LQKENI. In nucleotides, the CDR3 is TGTGCCAGCTCACCACCGGGACAGGGGGCCGGAAAACTGTTTTTT. It codes for CASSPPGQGAGKLFF.